This note documents a single T cell receptor beta chain sequence. In the original processing: Amplified reference gene primers provided the basis for estimating nucleated cell counts. Using immunoSEQ multiplex PCR, the repertoire was profiled, and TCRdb retains in-frame clones only, with some absent. The DNA was the basis for D and trimming; V, J and clone size are from that table. The sample contains 65,000 to 80,000 clones, 75% to 90% of which appear only once. This sample is part of a study of blood T cell repertoires in COVID-19. Whole-study context: COVID-19 samples, acute and convalescent, were from the United States, Italy and Spain. Nucleic acid was either cDNA or gDNA, and it came from T cells, B-cell-depleted T cells, or PBMCs.

The germline V gene has CDR1 SNHLY and CDR2 FYNNEI. This CDR3 has 16 amino acids. The V gene end was trimmed by 5 bases and the J gene end by 0 bases; junction bases not matched to a gene: 6. This TCR was recovered from a young man with acute or convalescent COVID-19. Sequences were obtained from peripheral blood. This rearrangement joins TRBV2 to TRBJ2-1; TRBD2 agrees at 8 bases. CDR3 nucleotide sequence: TGTGCCAGCAGTCCCGGGGGGGCGATCTCCTACAATGAGCAGTTCTTC. Its translation: CASSPGGAISYNEQFF.